This T cell receptor (beta chain) was found in a study of blood T cell repertoires in COVID-19. Looking at the study overall: Italy, Spain and the United States were the sources of the convalescent and acute COVID-19 samples. PBMCs, B-cell-depleted T cells, or T cells provided the cDNA or gDNA that made up the material.

In the original analysis: Estimation of nucleated cell counts was performed using reference gene primer amplification. TCRdb's table, derived via immunoSEQ multiplex PCR, lists solely in-frame clones and lacks some. That table supplies the V and J calls and clone size; D and trimming were determined from the DNA. The data contain 200,000 to 250,000 clones, roughly nine tenths of them singletons. The germline CDR1 and CDR2 sequences are ENHRY and SYGVKD. This CDR3 spans 16 amino acids. The V segment lost 10 bases and the J segment 6 bases; nucleotides outside the gene matches: 12. The TCR sequence derives from a woman aged 50 to 65 with acute or convalescent COVID-19. The V gene is TRBV10-3, the J gene TRBJ2-5; TRBD2 aligns across 15 bases. The source material was peripheral blood. Written as DNA, the CDR3 is TGTGCCACTAAACCGGGACTAGCGGGGGGAATAAAGACCCAGTACTTC. Translating it yields CATKPGLAGGIKTQYF.